This TCR beta chain was sequenced for a study of T cells in Graves' hyperthyroidism and ophthalmopathy. V lost 0 bases, J lost 5 bases, and 31 bases lay in between. Germline V CDR1 and CDR2: SGHAT, FQNNGV. This CDR3 contains 21 residues. Using RNA transcripts as the source, TCR beta CDR3 regions were amplified. TCR CDR3 regions were first amplified by RT-PCR with HTBI primers. TCRdb reanalysed the multiplex PCR reads using MiXCR and keeps one entry per CDR3 protein. The top ten hold approximately 6.8% of the sample, which has hundreds of thousands of distinct CDR3 sequences, 45% seen once. This clonotype was obtained from an adult man with Graves' disease, either hyperthyroidism or ophthalmopathy (not recorded which). Sequencing was performed on peripheral blood or thyroid tissue (not recorded which). The V and J genes are TRBV11-2 and TRBJ2-5; D may be TRBD1 (6 bases). The CDR3 loop is CASSLELFDRAPGQTGETQYF. The CDR3 DNA reads as TGTGCCAGCAGCTTAGAATTGTTTGATCGGGCCCCTGGGCAAACAGGGGAGACCCAGTACTTC.